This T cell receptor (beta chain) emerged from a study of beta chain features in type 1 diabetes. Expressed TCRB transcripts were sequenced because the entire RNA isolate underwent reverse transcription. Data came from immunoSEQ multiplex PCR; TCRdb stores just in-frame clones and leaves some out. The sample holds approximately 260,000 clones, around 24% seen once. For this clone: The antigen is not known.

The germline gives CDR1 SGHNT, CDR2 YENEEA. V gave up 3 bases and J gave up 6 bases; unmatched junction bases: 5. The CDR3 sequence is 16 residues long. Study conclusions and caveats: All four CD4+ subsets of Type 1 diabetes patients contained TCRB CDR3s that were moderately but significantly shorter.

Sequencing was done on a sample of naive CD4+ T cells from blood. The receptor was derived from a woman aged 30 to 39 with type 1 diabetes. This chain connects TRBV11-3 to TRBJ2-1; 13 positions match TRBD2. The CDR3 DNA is TGTGCCAGCAGCTTGGGACTAGCGGGGATACCCAATGAGCAGTTCTTC. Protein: CASSLGLAGIPNEQFF.